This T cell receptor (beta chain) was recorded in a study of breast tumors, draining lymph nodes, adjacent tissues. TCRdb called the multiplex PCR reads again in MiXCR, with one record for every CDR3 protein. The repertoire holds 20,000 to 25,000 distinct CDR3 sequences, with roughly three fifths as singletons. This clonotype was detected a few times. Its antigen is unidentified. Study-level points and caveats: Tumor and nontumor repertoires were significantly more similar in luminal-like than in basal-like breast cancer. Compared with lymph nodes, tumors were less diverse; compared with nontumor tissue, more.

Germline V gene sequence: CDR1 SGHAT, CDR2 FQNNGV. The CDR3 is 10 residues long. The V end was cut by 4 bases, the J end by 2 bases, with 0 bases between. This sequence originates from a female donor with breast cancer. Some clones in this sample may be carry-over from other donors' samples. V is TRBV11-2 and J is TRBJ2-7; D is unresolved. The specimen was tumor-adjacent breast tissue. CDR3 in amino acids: CASSSYEQYF. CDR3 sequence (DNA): TGTGCCAGCAGCTCCTACGAGCAGTACTTC.